A single sample gave rise to the 9 T cell receptor beta chains below, sequenced in a study of blood T cell repertoires in COVID-19. The repertoire was sequenced with immunoSEQ multiplex PCR; TCRdb's copy has only in-frame clones and lacks some. The table has roughly 400,000 clones, about 90% seen once; the top ten hold about 0.6%. The sequenced sample was PBMCs or T cells enriched from blood (not recorded which). Every receptor here comes from a man younger than 35 who had recovered from COVID-19.

The chain carries TRBV12-5 and TRBJ2-3, with 13 bases lining up with TRBD2. Germline loops: CDR1 LGHNT, CDR2 FRNRAP. The CDR3 loop spans 16 amino acids. The V and J ends lost 5 bases and 2 bases, in that order; junction bases with no gene match: 4. This CDR3 reads CASGAGTSGVTDTQYF. CDR3 nucleotide sequence: TGTGCTAGTGGTGCCGGGACTAGCGGGGTCACAGATACGCAGTATTTT. Based on the CDR3 plus reference TRBV12-5 and TRBJ2-3, the full variable domain is DARVTQTPRHKVTEMGQEVTMRCQPILGHNTVFWYRQTMMQGLELLAYFRNRAPLDDSGMPKDRFSAEMPDATLATLKIQPSEPRDSAVYFCASGAGTSGVTDTQYFGPGTRLTVL.

V usage is TRBV19 and J usage is TRBJ2-1, with 7 bases fitting TRBD2. Germline CDR1 is LNHDA and CDR2 is SQIVND (reference sequence). With V trimmed by 10 bases and J by 5 bases, 11 bases remained unmatched. The CDR3 has 14 residues. The CDR3 bases are TGTGCCACCAAACCAATGGCGGGAGACAATGAGCAGTTCTTC. It is translated as CATKPMAGDNEQFF.

This clone occurred once. The V call is TRBV27, the J call TRBJ1-5, with D tentatively TRBD1 (6 bases). V was pared by 0 bases and J by 11 bases, with 17 bases between. The CDR3 is 15 amino acids. CDR1 and CDR2 (germline): MNHEY, SMNVEV (reference sequence). The CDR3 coding sequence is TGTGCCAGCAGTTTATCTGGGGACACTTATGGGGCCCAGCATTTT. This sequence encodes CASSLSGDTYGAQHF.

The DNA for the CDR3 is TGTGCCAGCAGTGAAGGACTGTGGCAGGAAGCTTTCTTT. It is translated as CASSEGLWQEAFF. The chain employs TRBV2 and TRBJ1-1; D remains unclear. The CDR3 has 13 residues. Looked up from germline, CDR1 is SNHLY and CDR2 is FYNNEI. Trimming pared 1 base from V and 8 bases from J, leaving 11 bases between.

The rearrangement joins TRBV10-3 to TRBJ1-1; 7 bases are a match to TRBD1. V trimming: 11 bases; J trimming: 6 bases; junction bases outside the gene matches: 9. The germline gives CDR1 ENHRY, CDR2 SYGVKD. This CDR3 region has 12 residues. Written as DNA, the CDR3 is TGTGCCTCCAGACAGGGTTTTGCTGAAGCTTTCTTT. Amino acid sequence: CASRQGFAEAFF.

The rearrangement links TRBV19 to TRBJ1-4, with D hard to call. This CDR3 has 13 residues. Germline-derived CDR1 and CDR2 are LNHDA and SQIVND (reference sequence). V was pared by 8 bases and J by 0 bases, with 7 bases between. CDR3 nucleotides: TGTGCCAGTGGAGGTGCAACTAATGAAAAACTGTTTTTT. This gives the protein CASGGATNEKLFF. The full variable domain, rest sourced from reference TRBV19 and TRBJ1-4, is DGGITQSPKYLFRKEGQNVTLSCEQNLNHDAMYWYRQDPGQGLRLIYYSQIVNDFQKGDIAEGYSVSREKKESFPLTVTSAQKNPTAFYLCASGGATNEKLFFGSGTQLSVL.

V and J are TRBV7-9 and TRBJ2-3, with TRBD1 matching over 8 bases. This CDR3 is 14 amino acids long. Germline values: CDR1 SEHNR, CDR2 FQNEAQ (reference sequence). The V segment lost 4 bases and the J segment 11 bases; nucleotides outside the gene matches: 11. CDR3 DNA sequence: TGTGCCAGCAGCTCGGACAGGGCGGGACTGGTGCAGTATTTT. Translation gives CASSSDRAGLVQYF.

The chain carries TRBV9 and TRBJ2-7; 7 positions match TRBD1. The CDR3 spans 14 residues. The junction had 4 bases not matched to a gene; V was cut back by 0 bases and J by 4 bases. The V gene's germline CDR1 is SGDLS and CDR2 YYNGEE. CDR3 in amino acids: CASSVEGGPYEQYF. The DNA of the CDR3 is TGTGCCAGCAGCGTAGAAGGGGGCCCTTACGAGCAGTACTTC.

The V and J genes are TRBV28 and TRBJ1-5, with 8 bases identical to TRBD1. Germline CDR1 MDHEN, CDR2 SYDVKM. Germline trimming cut 6 bases from V and 1 base from J; bases unmatched to any gene: 5. The CDR3 spans 15 residues. CDR3 bases: TGTGCCAGCAGCCCGACAGGGGCAAGCAATCAGCCCCAGCATTTT. Its protein product is CASSPTGASNQPQHF.